This TCR beta chain was captured in a study of cytomegalovirus exposure and HLA in healthy donors (dated by TCRdb to the late 2010s). Context from the whole study: An earlier analysis of some 620 of the donors reported approximately 300 Gb of sequence data and 95 million to 120 million unique TCR beta sequences obtained from about 180 million T cells. An early release covering more than 500 HLA-typed donors comprised roughly 300 gigabases of sequencing data and roughly 85 million unique TCR sequences. Of the roughly 410 genotyped donors, approximately 81% were placed in the genetic ancestry cluster associated with self-reported Caucasian donors. The study aimed to test whether cataloging public T cell receptors could reveal signatures of past pathogen exposure. The study profiled the T cell repertoires of hundreds of subjects by immunosequencing and related them to cytomegalovirus serostatus. A separate validation cohort of approximately 120 different subjects was used in addition to the approximately 610-subject first cohort. High-throughput TCR immunosequencing, statistical association of individual TCRs with disease status, and machine learning were combined to predict cytomegalovirus infection status. A later analysis re-analyzed previously published TCR beta repertoires from 660 or so donors and added high-resolution HLA genotyping to study TCR occurrence patterns. Rather than drawing on any new phenotypic data, the later analysis identified candidate immune exposures from TCR beta sequences and the way those sequences occurred across donors. In an earlier analysis of 587 of the donors, high-throughput TCR beta sequencing was used to judge whether each TCR beta V gene segment behaved as functional or pseudogenic. Alongside the repertoire data, information on donor age, sex, ethnicity and CMV serostatus was compiled. In a later genetic analysis, genome-wide SNP genotypes for about 60% of the 666 donors were used, and that subset was treated as a discovery cohort. Every discovery cohort repertoire had been produced on one sequencing platform. Both class I and class II loci were covered by HLA typing, at four-digit resolution. Typing coverage varied by locus: roughly 629-640 donors for A, B, C, DRB1 and DQB1; under 550 for DQA1; approximately 610 for DPA1; fewer than 480 for DPB1. Several DR-DQ haplotypes were handled as single units for association and clustering because linkage in the cohort was strong. Among over 350 genotyped donors of the cohort, an average of 235,054 unique TCR beta nucleotide sequences were sequenced per donor, around 20% of them non-productive. The full study reports these points: According to a later analysis, TCR association rates differed among HLA loci, with DRB1 alleles showing the most associated TCRs and HLA-C alleles showing the fewest. Because HLA typing was unavailable for some donors at each locus, only the typed subset was used in association tests. According to a later analysis, most CMV-associated TCR beta chains appeared to be HLA-restricted, and the HLA associations seemed to be driven largely by CMV exposure. In an earlier analysis of around 500 of the donors, most TCR beta V segments appeared in productive rearrangements about 87% or about 30% of the time, broadly matching IMGT annotations. In a later genetic analysis, fewer N-insertions in productive TCRs were reported among donors in an Asian-associated ancestry cluster than the 666-donor mean. Correlated functional status among segregating V segments might reflect linkage disequilibrium, but an unknown experimental factor could not be ruled out. Immune exposure information for the cohort was limited to CMV serostatus. When HLA alleles, especially DR and DQ, strongly co-occurred, TCR associations were difficult to assign to individual alleles. Cytomegalovirus status was reported to be diagnosed by the classifier with high specificity and sensitivity in both the original and validation cohorts. An association between a missense DCLRE1C variant and V-gene and J-gene trimming of TCR beta chains was found in a later genetic analysis and replicated in an independent cohort. Most TCR sequences were seen in very few donors, while some public TCRs were found in many individuals. Sequencing depth was assumed to be roughly uniform across donors in the presence/absence analyses, though that assumption may not hold. It was suggested by the authors that the approach could potentially be generalized to other disease states and immunological phenotypes. Only TCR beta chains were sequenced in this cohort, and the absence of alpha or paired-chain data limited detectable features. A cluster of highly shared sequence variants was judged likely to be a technical artifact of the sequencing pipeline. Some IMGT-functional V segments, including TRBV6-2 and TRBV6-3, could not be told apart with the 87-base-pair reads, so those segments were excluded. In vitro tests confirmed that a few of the cytomegalovirus-associated TCR beta chains recognize cytomegalovirus antigens. A further reported finding was that TCR beta sequences accurately predicted the HLA-A and HLA-B alleles for most subjects in the first cohort. Over 15 rarely observed V segments, including chromosome 9 orphons, were excluded from the earlier analysis of about 600 of the donors because counts were too low. In a later analysis, HLA-associated TCR beta chains showed more clonal expansion and lower generation probabilities than non-associated chains that were equally common. A total of 150 to 200 TCR beta chains were listed by the study as associated with cytomegalovirus. In a later analysis, several top co-occurrence clusters were reported to appear linked to parvovirus B19, influenza, CMV and Epstein-Barr virus. Specific HLA alleles were associated with 15,000 to 20,000 TCR beta sequences at a false discovery rate of 0.05 in a later analysis.

CDR1 SGHVS and CDR2 FNYEAQ were looked up in the germline V gene. The CDR3 numbers 13 residues from cysteine through phenylalanine. CDR3 DNA only is kept here, 39 bases in frame from base 1. V drops 5 bases and J drops 2 bases, leaving 10 bases in between. This clone was picked up one time. It lacks a known antigen. It has no much larger one-base neighbor in the sample; base qualities were not kept. The cohort consisted of some 670 healthy bone marrow donors. Cohort members were all nominally healthy when sampled, although unrecorded immune exposures were likely present. The donor was CMV seronegative and belonged to the group of roughly 330 seronegative cohort members. Each donor provided a peripheral blood sample, and peripheral blood mononuclear cells were used for TCR beta sequencing. Genomic DNA extraction from the blood cell samples was performed with the Qiagen DNeasy Blood Extraction Kit. The library was prepared using the immunoSEQ multiplex PCR assay. For the multiplex PCR, a mixture combining 60 forward primers for TCR Vbeta segments and 13 reverse primers for TCR Jbeta segments was used. The CDR3 region of rearranged TCR beta genes was amplified from genomic DNA by a multiplex PCR assay. On the Illumina HiSeq System, the amplified TCR beta libraries were sequenced as 87-base-pair reads. Per the authors' processing: A later analysis tallied approximately 87 million unique TCR beta chains across the 700 or so repertoires, and about 10 million of those chains were shared by two or more donors. A nearest-neighbor algorithm error-corrected the raw reads and collapsed the reads into unique sequences, merging closely related sequences to remove PCR and sequencing errors. Alignment of CDR3 sequences to IMGT reference sequences was used to assign V, D and J gene segments. For a sequence to be retained, a match of at least six nucleotides was required to both a V gene segment and a J gene segment. A rearrangement was called productive if the CDR3 had no stop codons and remained in frame with V and J, and every other rearrangement was called non-productive. Following IMGT convention, CDR3 was defined as the stretch from the second conserved V-encoded cysteine up to the conserved J-encoded phenylalanine. In an earlier analysis of 587 of the donors, sequences lacking an unambiguous match to a single V gene segment were excluded. In an earlier analysis of roughly 500 of the donors, V segments were called functional above 56.7% productive rearrangements and were called segregating when the between-donor standard deviation exceeded 5%. A statistical classification framework was developed to diagnose cytomegalovirus status using the catalog of TCR beta chain sequences. V and J gene assignment, in a later analysis, came from comparing TCR nucleotide sequences with IMGT/GENE-DB human TR gene sequences. In a later analysis, CDR3 sequences and most-parsimonious VDJ recombination scenarios were assigned using the TCRdist pipeline. A later analysis defined each TCR beta chain by its CDR3 amino acid sequence plus V-gene family, and excluded reads lacking a unique V-gene family. To address suspected cross-contamination and a sequencing artifact, a later analysis removed a few hundred highly shared, low-generation-probability nucleotide sequences. For each public chain, a later analysis derived a clonal expansion index from normalized ranks of inferred template counts within each repertoire. Generation probabilities in a later analysis came from a VDJ recombination model fitted to out-of-frame rearrangements, and those results were checked against IGoR. Hypergeometric tests were used in a later analysis to score TCR-TCR, TCR-HLA and TCR-CMV co-occurrence, with a repertoire-size bias correction applied to the TCR pairs. A later analysis estimated false discovery rates by permuting HLA or CMV assignments 20 times. In a later analysis, co-occurring TCRs were grouped with DBSCAN, and TCRdist sequence similarity was added when clustering was performed within HLA-allele-positive subsets. Repertoires with fewer than 30,000 or more than 120,000 public chains, plus five repertoires with anomalous nucleotide sharing, were excluded from co-occurrence clustering. TCRdb took over this immuneACCESS table, retaining in-frame rearrangements with V and J assigned. Such tables are incomplete; in checked studies, under half of the missing clones stem from an unresolved V gene, and the remainder is unexplained. That table is the source of V, J and clone size, and D and trimming were worked out from the DNA. The sample table holds about 130,000 clones, of which just under 80% were seen once. The ten biggest clones cover around 1.8% of the sample.

The rearranged chain carries TRBV7-6 and TRBJ2-7, and perhaps TRBD2 as D gene, on 5 matching bases. The specimen sequenced was PBMCs. The TCR comes from a woman aged 35 to 49 in good health and CMV-seronegative. This receptor has the CDR3 CASSMGSPYEQYF. The bases are TGTGCCAGCAGCATGGGGAGCCCCTACGAGCAGTACTTC. The CDR3 plus the reference TRBV7-6 and TRBJ2-7 genes for the other parts give the full variable domain: GAGVSQSPRYKVTKRGQDVALRCDPISGHVSLYWYRQALGQGPEFLTYFNYEAQQDKSGLPNDRFSAERPEGSISTLTIQRTEQRDSAMYRCASSMGSPYEQYFGPGTRLTVT.